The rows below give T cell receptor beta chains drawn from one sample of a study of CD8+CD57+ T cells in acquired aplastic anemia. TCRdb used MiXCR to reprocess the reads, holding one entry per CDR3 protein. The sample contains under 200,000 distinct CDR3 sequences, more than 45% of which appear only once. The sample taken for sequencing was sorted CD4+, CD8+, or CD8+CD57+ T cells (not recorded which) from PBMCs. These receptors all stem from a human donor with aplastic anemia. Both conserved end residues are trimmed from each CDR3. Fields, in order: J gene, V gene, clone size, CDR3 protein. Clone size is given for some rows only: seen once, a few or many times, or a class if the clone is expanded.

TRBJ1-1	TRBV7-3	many	ASSFTGGGSEAF
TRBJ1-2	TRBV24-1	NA	ATRQGPGGHGYT
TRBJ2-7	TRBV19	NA	ASSSMGAGRDEQY
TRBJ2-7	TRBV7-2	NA	ASSVPGQGAEQY
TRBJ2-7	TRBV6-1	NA	ASRDSLYEQY
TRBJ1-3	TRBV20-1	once	SARSHNSGNTIY
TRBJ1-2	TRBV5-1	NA	ASSLANPSGIGYT
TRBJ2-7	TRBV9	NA	ASSVDLAPTYEQY
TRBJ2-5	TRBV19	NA	ASRTGTEKETQY
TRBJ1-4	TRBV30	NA	AWSLTQGIATNEKLF
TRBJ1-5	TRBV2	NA	ASSELQGSNQPQH
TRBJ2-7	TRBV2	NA	ASSALGQGYEQY
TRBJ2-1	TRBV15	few	ATSLAKTREQF
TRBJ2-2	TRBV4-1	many	ASSLLFTGELF
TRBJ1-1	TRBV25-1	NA	ASRPPGQGRAEAF
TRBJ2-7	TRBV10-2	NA	ATRPPATYEQY
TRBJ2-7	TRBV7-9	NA	ASSPGVVEQY
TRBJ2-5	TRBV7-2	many	ASSRRPGIGINQETQY
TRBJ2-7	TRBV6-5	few	ASSYLTGHEQY
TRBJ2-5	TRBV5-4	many	ASSPPGGETQY
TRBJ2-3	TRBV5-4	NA	ASYGRTGGTDTQY
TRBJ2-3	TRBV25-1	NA	ASSEYSTSTDTQY
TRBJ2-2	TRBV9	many	ASSSSTGNTGELF
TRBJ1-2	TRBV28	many	ATRRSYGYT
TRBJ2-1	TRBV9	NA	ASSVRGEGGISEQF
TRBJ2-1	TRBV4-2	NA	ASSPGLEYNEQF
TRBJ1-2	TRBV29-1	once	SDDRGIYGYT
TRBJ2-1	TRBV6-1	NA	ASRPGDRGYNEQF
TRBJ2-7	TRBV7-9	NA	ASTPPSQYEQY
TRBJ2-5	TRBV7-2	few	ASSLVSSGGLETQY
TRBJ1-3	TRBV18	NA	ASSPESRDTIY
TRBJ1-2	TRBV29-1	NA	SVEVGVGGTDGYT
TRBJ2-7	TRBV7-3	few	ASSQTSGENEQY
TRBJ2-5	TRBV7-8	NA	ASSLDRGEETQY
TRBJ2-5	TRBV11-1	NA	ATGQRQETQY
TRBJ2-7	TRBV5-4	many	ASSSGQDYEQY
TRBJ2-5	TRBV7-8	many	ASSFGIGGETQY
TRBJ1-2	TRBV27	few	ASSYTWSGFGYT
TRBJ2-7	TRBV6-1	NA	ATSETGTGLSYEQY
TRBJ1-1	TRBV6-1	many	ASRTGTVMNTEAF
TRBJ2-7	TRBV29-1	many	SVVRWVDREYHEQY
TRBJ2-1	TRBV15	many	ATSAPRGQEF
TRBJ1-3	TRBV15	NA	ASGTGNTIY
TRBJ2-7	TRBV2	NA	ASSFSSGRGEFYEQY
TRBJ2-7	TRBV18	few	ASSPTGLAFDEQY
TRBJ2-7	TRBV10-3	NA	ASRKRGDEDEQY
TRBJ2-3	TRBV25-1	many	ASIAGTSGPDTQY